This TCR beta chain originates from a study of neurological immune-mediated disorders. This clonotype has at least ten counts. Time point: technical triplicate 3. The cells used in sorted libraries, CD4+ or CD8+ T cells, numbered 900,000 to 1,000,000. Germline-derived CDR1 and CDR2 are DFQATT and SNEGSKA (reference sequence). This CDR3 is built from 13 residues. Trimming took off 3 bases at V and 7 bases at J, with 15 bases between the two ends. 5'RACE generated cDNA with 10-nucleotide random UMIs. TCRdb redid the calling of the 5' RACE reads with MiXCR, one entry per CDR3 protein. This table has about 31,000 distinct CDR3 sequences, about a sixth appearing once.

The sample comprised CD4+ T cells from blood. The source of this sequence is a female donor with HTLV-1-associated myelopathy (HAM/TSP). This chain uses TRBV20-1 with TRBJ2-5, with D perhaps matching TRBD1 or TRBD2 (5 bases each). The CDR3 sequence: CSARGVQVGTQYF. CDR3 nucleotides: TGCAGTGCTAGGGGGGTACAGGTGGGGACCCAGTACTTC.